The rows below give T cell receptor beta chains drawn from one sample of a study of identical twins. TCRdb reanalysed the 5' RACE reads using MiXCR and keeps one entry per CDR3 protein. The sample consists of 540,000 or so distinct CDR3 sequences, approximately 20% of them appearing once. The same sample was also used in a study of yellow fever vaccine responses in identical twins.

Sequencing was carried out using CD4+ T cells sorted from blood. All receptors derive from a woman aged 18-30 years in good health. Each CDR3 is given with its conserved first and last residue. The D gene is left open where the match is weak. Clone size is not always given. Where it is, it says once, few, many or a class for expanded clones.

CDR3 DNA: TGTGCCAGCACCGCGCCAGGGGATAATTCACCCCTCCACTTT
CDR3 protein: CASTAPGDNSPLHF
CDR3 length: 14
D gene: NA
J gene: TRBJ1-6
clone size: NA
V gene: TRBV11-2

CDR3 DNA: TGTGCCAGCAGTACGGGACGGCTGAACACTGAAGCTTTCTTT
CDR3 protein: CASSTGRLNTEAFF
CDR3 length: 14
D gene: NA
J gene: TRBJ1-1
clone size: many
V gene: TRBV12-3/TRBV12-4

CDR3 DNA: TGTGCCAGCAGGCTACCCGAGACTGAAGCTTTCTTT
CDR3 protein: CASRLPETEAFF
CDR3 length: 12
D gene: NA
J gene: TRBJ1-1
clone size: NA
V gene: TRBV3-1

CDR3 DNA: TGTGCCAGCAGCCAAGAAGCGCGGGGGATTCCTGTCACAGATACGCAGTATTTT
CDR3 protein: CASSQEARGIPVTDTQYF
CDR3 length: 18
D gene: TRBD2
J gene: TRBJ2-3
clone size: few
V gene: TRBV4-2

CDR3 DNA: TGTGCCAGCAGTGGCCACCCAATCTCCTACAATGAGCAGTTCTTC
CDR3 protein: CASSGHPISYNEQFF
CDR3 length: 15
D gene: NA
J gene: TRBJ2-1
clone size: few
V gene: TRBV2

CDR3 DNA: TGTGCCAGCAGTGGAAATAGCGGGAGCTCTTACGAGCAGTACTTC
CDR3 protein: CASSGNSGSSYEQYF
CDR3 length: 15
D gene: TRBD2
J gene: TRBJ2-7
clone size: NA
V gene: TRBV6-1

CDR3 DNA: TGCGCCAGCAGCTCCCCCGGGACAGGGTCCATTCAGTACTTC
CDR3 protein: CASSSPGTGSIQYF
CDR3 length: 14
D gene: TRBD1
J gene: TRBJ2-4
clone size: few
V gene: TRBV5-1

CDR3 DNA: TGCGCCAGCAGCCCCCTTGGGAGGGGAGAGACCCAGTACTTC
CDR3 protein: CASSPLGRGETQYF
CDR3 length: 14
D gene: TRBD2
J gene: TRBJ2-5
clone size: few
V gene: TRBV5-1

CDR3 DNA: TGCGCCAGCATAGTGGGGGAGACCCAGTACTTC
CDR3 protein: CASIVGETQYF
CDR3 length: 11
D gene: NA
J gene: TRBJ2-5
clone size: NA
V gene: TRBV5-1

CDR3 DNA: TGTGCCAGCAGACGGACTAGCGGTTTAAATGAGCAGTTCTTC
CDR3 protein: CASRRTSGLNEQFF
CDR3 length: 14
D gene: TRBD2
J gene: TRBJ2-1
clone size: NA
V gene: TRBV12-3/TRBV12-4

CDR3 DNA: TGTGCCAGCAGCTTAGTGGGGGTAGGGATCGTAGATCAGCCCCAGCATTTT
CDR3 protein: CASSLVGVGIVDQPQHF
CDR3 length: 17
D gene: NA
J gene: TRBJ1-5
clone size: few
V gene: TRBV7-2

CDR3 DNA: TGTGCCAGTAACACAGGTTCCACTGAAGCTTTCTTT
CDR3 protein: CASNTGSTEAFF
CDR3 length: 12
D gene: NA
J gene: TRBJ1-1
clone size: NA
V gene: TRBV19

CDR3 DNA: TGTGCCAGCAGCGGGGAGGGGGTCGGTACGCAGTATTTT
CDR3 protein: CASSGEGVGTQYF
CDR3 length: 13
D gene: NA
J gene: TRBJ2-3
clone size: NA
V gene: TRBV7-2

CDR3 DNA: TGTGCCAGCAGCTTAAGTAGCGGGCCCTACAATGAGCAGTTCTTC
CDR3 protein: CASSLSSGPYNEQFF
CDR3 length: 15
D gene: TRBD2
J gene: TRBJ2-1
clone size: NA
V gene: TRBV7-3

CDR3 DNA: TGTGCCAGCAGCTCCGGGACAGGGAAGACTGAAGCTTTCTTT
CDR3 protein: CASSSGTGKTEAFF
CDR3 length: 14
D gene: TRBD1
J gene: TRBJ1-1
clone size: NA
V gene: TRBV11-2

CDR3 DNA: TGTGCCACCAGCAGACCAGACAGGGGATATGGCTACACCTTC
CDR3 protein: CATSRPDRGYGYTF
CDR3 length: 14
D gene: TRBD1
J gene: TRBJ1-2
clone size: few
V gene: TRBV15

CDR3 DNA: TGTGCCAGCAGCTTTTCCGTGGGGGAGACCCAGTACTTC
CDR3 protein: CASSFSVGETQYF
CDR3 length: 13
D gene: NA
J gene: TRBJ2-5
clone size: few
V gene: TRBV11-2

CDR3 DNA: TGCGCCAGCAGCTTGATGGTACAAGAGACCCAGTACTTC
CDR3 protein: CASSLMVQETQYF
CDR3 length: 13
D gene: NA
J gene: TRBJ2-5
clone size: NA
V gene: TRBV5-1

CDR3 DNA: TGCGCCAGCAGCCAAGAAGGTCGGGGCATCGGCGGGGAGCTGTTTTTT
CDR3 protein: CASSQEGRGIGGELFF
CDR3 length: 16
D gene: NA
J gene: TRBJ2-2
clone size: NA
V gene: TRBV4-1

CDR3 DNA: TGCGCCAGCATGGCTAGCGGGAATGTTTTCGCGAACACCGGGGAGCTGTTTTTT
CDR3 protein: CASMASGNVFANTGELFF
CDR3 length: 18
D gene: TRBD2
J gene: TRBJ2-2
clone size: many
V gene: TRBV5-1

CDR3 DNA: TGTGCCAGCAGCCAAGCCCTAATTAACACTGAAGCTTTCTTT
CDR3 protein: CASSQALINTEAFF
CDR3 length: 14
D gene: NA
J gene: TRBJ1-1
clone size: few
V gene: TRBV3-1

CDR3 DNA: TGTGCCACATCGCGGGACGGATCGACCGGGGAGCTGTTTTTT
CDR3 protein: CATSRDGSTGELFF
CDR3 length: 14
D gene: NA
J gene: TRBJ2-2
clone size: NA
V gene: TRBV24-1

CDR3 DNA: TGCAGTGCTAGAGTAGCGGGGATAACAGATACGCAGTATTTT
CDR3 protein: CSARVAGITDTQYF
CDR3 length: 14
D gene: TRBD2
J gene: TRBJ2-3
clone size: few
V gene: TRBV20-1

CDR3 DNA: TGCGCCAGCAGGGGACTAGCGGGAGAGACCGGGGAGCTGTTTTTT
CDR3 protein: CASRGLAGETGELFF
CDR3 length: 15
D gene: TRBD2
J gene: TRBJ2-2
clone size: NA
V gene: TRBV5-1

CDR3 DNA: TGCAGTGCTAGTTTAGCGGGGGCGAACACCGGGGAGCTGTTTTTT
CDR3 protein: CSASLAGANTGELFF
CDR3 length: 15
D gene: TRBD2
J gene: TRBJ2-2
clone size: few
V gene: TRBV20-1

CDR3 DNA: TGTGCCATCAGTGAGGCCCCGTGGCAGGGGGATAATGGCTACACCTTC
CDR3 protein: CAISEAPWQGDNGYTF
CDR3 length: 16
D gene: TRBD1
J gene: TRBJ1-2
clone size: NA
V gene: TRBV10-3

CDR3 DNA: TGTGCCAGCAGCTTAGGACAAAAAGCGGGAGTGCTGGAGACCCAGTACTTC
CDR3 protein: CASSLGQKAGVLETQYF
CDR3 length: 17
D gene: TRBD2
J gene: TRBJ2-5
clone size: NA
V gene: TRBV11-2

CDR3 DNA: TGTGCCATCAGTCCACAACTTGGGGAGGCTTTCTTT
CDR3 protein: CAISPQLGEAFF
CDR3 length: 12
D gene: NA
J gene: TRBJ1-1
clone size: NA
V gene: TRBV10-3

CDR3 DNA: TGTGCCAGCAGCCAAGTAGGGCTACACGGGGAGCTGTTTTTT
CDR3 protein: CASSQVGLHGELFF
CDR3 length: 14
D gene: NA
J gene: TRBJ2-2
clone size: NA
V gene: TRBV3-1

CDR3 DNA: TGTGCCAGCAGTTCTTTAGCCGGGACAGCAGAAAAACTGTTTTTT
CDR3 protein: CASSSLAGTAEKLFF
CDR3 length: 15
D gene: TRBD1
J gene: TRBJ1-4
clone size: few
V gene: TRBV12-3/TRBV12-4

CDR3 DNA: TGCAGTGCTAGGGTGACAGGGGGCCGAAACATTCAGTACTTC
CDR3 protein: CSARVTGGRNIQYF
CDR3 length: 14
D gene: TRBD1
J gene: TRBJ2-4
clone size: NA
V gene: TRBV20-1

CDR3 DNA: TGCAGTGCTACAGGGGTTCAAGGGGAGCTGTTTTTT
CDR3 protein: CSATGVQGELFF
CDR3 length: 12
D gene: NA
J gene: TRBJ2-2
clone size: few
V gene: TRBV20-1

CDR3 DNA: TGTGCCAGCAGCCAAGAGCGGGGGTTCGGCACCGGGGAGCTGTTTTTT
CDR3 protein: CASSQERGFGTGELFF
CDR3 length: 16
D gene: TRBD2
J gene: TRBJ2-2
clone size: many
V gene: TRBV3-1

CDR3 DNA: TGCGCCAGCAGCTTGGTTGGGACTAGCGGGAACACCGGGGAGCTGTTTTTT
CDR3 protein: CASSLVGTSGNTGELFF
CDR3 length: 17
D gene: TRBD2
J gene: TRBJ2-2
clone size: few
V gene: TRBV5-1

CDR3 DNA: TGCAGTGCTAGAGAGAGACAGAACACCGGGGAGCTGTTTTTT
CDR3 protein: CSARERQNTGELFF
CDR3 length: 14
D gene: NA
J gene: TRBJ2-2
clone size: NA
V gene: TRBV20-1

CDR3 DNA: TGTGCCAGCAGTAAAAGCTCCGGGGAGCTGTTTTTT
CDR3 protein: CASSKSSGELFF
CDR3 length: 12
D gene: NA
J gene: TRBJ2-2
clone size: few
V gene: TRBV6-6

CDR3 DNA: TGCAGTGCTAGAGGAGCGGGTATTCAGAATGAGCAGTTCTTC
CDR3 protein: CSARGAGIQNEQFF
CDR3 length: 14
D gene: NA
J gene: TRBJ2-1
clone size: NA
V gene: TRBV20-1

CDR3 DNA: TGTGCCAGCAGCGCCGGGACAGGGGGAAAGTATTTT
CDR3 protein: CASSAGTGGKYF
CDR3 length: 12
D gene: TRBD1
J gene: TRBJ2-3
clone size: few
V gene: TRBV9

CDR3 DNA: TGCGCCAGCACCATCGGGGGAGAAGGAGAGACCCAGTACTTC
CDR3 protein: CASTIGGEGETQYF
CDR3 length: 14
D gene: NA
J gene: TRBJ2-5
clone size: NA
V gene: TRBV5-1

CDR3 DNA: TGCAGTGCTAGAGAGGCAGATACGCAGTATTTT
CDR3 protein: CSAREADTQYF
CDR3 length: 11
D gene: NA
J gene: TRBJ2-3
clone size: NA
V gene: TRBV20-1

CDR3 DNA: TGTGCCAGCAGCTTGATTGAGGATGAGCAGTTCTTC
CDR3 protein: CASSLIEDEQFF
CDR3 length: 12
D gene: NA
J gene: TRBJ2-1
clone size: few
V gene: TRBV5-5

CDR3 DNA: TGCGCCAGCAGCCGGACCCTAGCTCCCGCGGAGACCCAGTACTTC
CDR3 protein: CASSRTLAPAETQYF
CDR3 length: 15
D gene: NA
J gene: TRBJ2-5
clone size: many
V gene: TRBV4-1

CDR3 DNA: TGTGCCACCCCAGTCCCCAATGAGCAGTTCTTC
CDR3 protein: CATPVPNEQFF
CDR3 length: 11
D gene: NA
J gene: TRBJ2-1
clone size: few
V gene: TRBV15

CDR3 DNA: TGCAGTGCTAAACCAGGGGAGACCCAGTACTTC
CDR3 protein: CSAKPGETQYF
CDR3 length: 11
D gene: NA
J gene: TRBJ2-5
clone size: NA
V gene: TRBV20-1

CDR3 DNA: TGTGCCAGCAGCTTATCAGTGGAGACCCAGTACTTC
CDR3 protein: CASSLSVETQYF
CDR3 length: 12
D gene: NA
J gene: TRBJ2-5
clone size: few
V gene: TRBV7-3

CDR3 DNA: TGTGCCAGCAGCGACGGCTCCCAGTACAATGAGCAGTTCTTC
CDR3 protein: CASSDGSQYNEQFF
CDR3 length: 14
D gene: NA
J gene: TRBJ2-1
clone size: many
V gene: TRBV12-3/TRBV12-4

CDR3 DNA: TGTGCCAGCAGTTTCGCTAGCGGGACGTTCCCCGGGGAGCTGTTTTTT
CDR3 protein: CASSFASGTFPGELFF
CDR3 length: 16
D gene: TRBD2
J gene: TRBJ2-2
clone size: few
V gene: TRBV12-3/TRBV12-4

CDR3 DNA: TGTGCCATCAGTGAGTTCGAGCGGGCCGGAGCTTTCTTT
CDR3 protein: CAISEFERAGAFF
CDR3 length: 13
D gene: NA
J gene: TRBJ1-1
clone size: NA
V gene: TRBV10-3